These T cell receptor beta chains were read from a single sample in a study of shared clonotypes between healthy human individuals. Some clones are missing from TCRdb's copy, which holds only in-frame ones; the method was immunoSEQ multiplex PCR. The sample lists 1.5 million to 2.5 million clones; about 95% were seen once. The sequencing sample was made of naive CD8+ T cells sorted from blood. These receptors originate from a man between 18 and 29 years old in good health. The CDR3 runs from the conserved cysteine through the conserved F or W. A D gene is named only where the DNA matches it firmly. Size is stated for part of the rows, as once, few or many counts, or as a class when the clone is expanded.

cdr3_nt cdr3_aa d_call clone_size j_call v_call
TGTGCCAGTCCTGGGGGGGGTACGCAGTATTTT CASPGGGTQYF TRBD2 . TRBJ2-3 TRBV2
TGCGCCAGCAGCCAAGATATACAGGGAGGGGAGGATGAAAAACTGTTTTTT CASSQDIQGGEDEKLFF . . TRBJ1-4 TRBV4-3
TGTGCCAGCACTGACTCTACAGGGAAGACCCAGTACTTC CASTDSTGKTQYF . . TRBJ2-5 TRBV27
TGTGCCAGCAGTTTTGACAGGGAGGAAAAGTGGGAAGACACTGAAGCTTTCTTT CASSFDREEKWEDTEAFF TRBD1 . TRBJ1-1 TRBV28
TGTGCCAGCAGTGAACGGGGACAGGGGAGGGAGGATGAGCAGTTCTTC CASSERGQGREDEQFF TRBD1 . TRBJ2-1 TRBV25-1
TGCGCCAGCAGCTTGGTGTCCAGCGGGGGGCGCGCGAACACCGGGGAGCTGTTTTTT CASSLVSSGGRANTGELFF TRBD2 . TRBJ2-2 TRBV5-1
TGTGCCAGCAGTCCCCACTGGGGTAGCGGGACCAACAATGAGCAGTTCTTC CASSPHWGSGTNNEQFF TRBD2 . TRBJ2-1 TRBV27
TGTGCCAGCAGCTTAGCAGGGAGAGCTGAAGCTTTCTTT CASSLAGRAEAFF . . TRBJ1-1 TRBV11-1
TGCGCCAGCAGCCTTTCCGACGCCTCGAATTACAATGAGCAGTTCTTC CASSLSDASNYNEQFF . once TRBJ2-1 TRBV4-3
TGCACCAGCAGCCTAGACAGGGATAGTGAAAAACTGTTTTTT CTSSLDRDSEKLFF . once TRBJ1-4 TRBV1
TGCGCCAGCAGCCCAAACAGGGGGCAGGAGACCCAGTACTTC CASSPNRGQETQYF TRBD1 . TRBJ2-5 TRBV4-1
TGCGCCAGCAGCCAAGATTGGCTGGGGCAATACAATGAGCAGTTCTTC CASSQDWLGQYNEQFF . . TRBJ2-1 TRBV4-3
TGTGCCAGCAGTCCTTCGCAAGGGGAGGATCTCCAGCCCCAGCATTTT CASSPSQGEDLQPQHF . . TRBJ1-5 TRBV27
TGTGCCAGCAGCTTAGCCGGGGGGGACTACGAGCAGTACTTC CASSLAGGDYEQYF TRBD2 . TRBJ2-7 TRBV7-9
TGTGCCAGCAGTGATGGGGGCGGGGTATCACCCCTCCACTTT CASSDGGGVSPLHF . . TRBJ1-6 TRBV2
TGCGCCAGCAGCCAAGCAAAAGGGACAGCACTCCACAATGAGCAGTTCTTC CASSQAKGTALHNEQFF TRBD1 . TRBJ2-1 TRBV4-3
TGTGCCAGCAGCGGTAGGGCGGCATTCAATCAGCCCCAGCATTTT CASSGRAAFNQPQHF . . TRBJ1-5 TRBV28
TGTGCCAGCAGCGCAAATACGGGGGGGCCCCTCCACTTT CASSANTGGPLHF . few TRBJ1-6 TRBV7-9
TGTGCCATCAGTGAGTGGATAACTAACACCGGGGAGCTGTTTTTT CAISEWITNTGELFF . once TRBJ2-2 TRBV10-3
TGCGCCAGCAGTGACGGGGATACGCAGTATTTT CASSDGDTQYF . . TRBJ2-3 TRBV10-1
TGTGCCAGCAGCCCACAGGGAGACTATGGCTACACCTTC CASSPQGDYGYTF . few TRBJ1-2 TRBV11-2
TGTGCCACCAGCAGAGAGCGGGGGAGCCAAGAGACCCAGTACTTC CATSRERGSQETQYF TRBD2 . TRBJ2-5 TRBV15
TGTGCCAGCAGTGAAGGCAGAGACTATGGCTACACCTTC CASSEGRDYGYTF . . TRBJ1-2 TRBV6-1
TGTGCCAGCAGCGTAGAACTGGGACAGGTCACAGATACGCAGTATTTT CASSVELGQVTDTQYF TRBD1 . TRBJ2-3 TRBV9
TGTGCCAGCAGCTTATATCCGGGGAGCAGCACCTACGAGCAGTACTTC CASSLYPGSSTYEQYF . . TRBJ2-7 TRBV7-6
TGTGCCAGCAATCAGGACAATGGAGACATTCAGTACTTC CASNQDNGDIQYF . . TRBJ2-4 TRBV9
TGCGCCAGCAGCCACGTATCAGGGGCCCTCTCCTACGAGCAGTACTTC CASSHVSGALSYEQYF . . TRBJ2-7 TRBV4-1
TGTGCCAGCAGCTTAGGGACAGCGGAAGCTTTCTTT CASSLGTAEAFF . . TRBJ1-1 TRBV13
TGTGCCAGCAGCCGGACAGGGGCGAAAAACATTCAGTACTTC CASSRTGAKNIQYF TRBD1 . TRBJ2-4 TRBV7-9